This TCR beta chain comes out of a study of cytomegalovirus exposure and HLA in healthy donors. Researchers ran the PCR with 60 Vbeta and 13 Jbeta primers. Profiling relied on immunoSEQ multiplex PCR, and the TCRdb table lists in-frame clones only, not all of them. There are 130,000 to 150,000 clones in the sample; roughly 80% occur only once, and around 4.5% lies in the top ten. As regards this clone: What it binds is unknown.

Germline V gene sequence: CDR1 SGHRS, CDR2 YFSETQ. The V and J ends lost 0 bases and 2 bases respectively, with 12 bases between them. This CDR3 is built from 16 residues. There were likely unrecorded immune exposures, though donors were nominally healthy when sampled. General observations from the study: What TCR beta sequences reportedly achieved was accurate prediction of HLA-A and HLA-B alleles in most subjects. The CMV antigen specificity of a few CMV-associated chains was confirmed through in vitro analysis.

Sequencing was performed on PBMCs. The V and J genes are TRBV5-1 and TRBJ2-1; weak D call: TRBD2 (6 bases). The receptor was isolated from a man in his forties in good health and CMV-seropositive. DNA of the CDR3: TGCGCCAGCAGCTTGGACGGGAGAAGGACCTACAATGAGCAGTTCTTC. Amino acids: CASSLDGRRTYNEQFF. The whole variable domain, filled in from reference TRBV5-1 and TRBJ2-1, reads KAGVTQTPRYLIKTRGQQVTLSCSPISGHRSVSWYQQTPGQGLQFLFEYFSETQRNKGNFPGRFSGRQFSNSRSEMNVSTLELGDSALYLCASSLDGRRTYNEQFFGPGTRLTVL.